These 6 T cell receptor beta chains share one sample of origin, sequenced in a study of CD8 T cells in ankylosing spondylitis (dated by TCRdb to 2016 to 2017). Libraries were built with 5' RACE. Sequencing was performed on an Illumina HiSeq 2500. TCRdb ran its own pipeline on the public reads, namely fastp trimming at Q25 and MiXCR clone calling, and kept in-frame beta chains. Merged by CDR3 protein, the rows form single entries marked with the most common genes and DNA. The sample data list about 190,000 distinct CDR3 sequences, and under 15% of these were observed just once. The ten top clones hold approximately 10% of the sample. The material sequenced was blood, either unsorted or a sorted T cell fraction (not recorded which). All receptors come from a female donor with ankylosing spondylitis or in good health (not recorded which).

This clonotype has a count of ten or more. The chain carries TRBV27 and TRBJ1-2; maybe TRBD1 (5 bases). Germline V gives CDR1 MNHEY, CDR2 SMNVEV (reference sequence). Trimming stripped 9 bases from V and 1 base from J, with 15 bases between. This CDR3 spans 14 amino acids. The CDR3 region is CASSQGGFNYGYTF. CDR3 coding DNA: TGTGCCAGTTCTCAGGGCGGTTTTAACTATGGCTACACCTTC.

As DNA, the CDR3 is TGTGCCAGCAGCTTAAATGTGAGAAGGCCTAGCGAGGTCGATGAGCAGTTCTTC. Translating gives CASSLNVRRPSEVDEQFF. The J gene is TRBJ2-1, the V gene TRBV11-1; a weak D match, TRBD2 (6 bases). The CDR3 runs 18 residues. Deletions cut 2 bases from V and 8 bases from J, with 25 bases between. Germline-derived CDR1 and CDR2 are SGHAT and FQDESV (reference sequence).

This clonotype was counted many times. This sequence joins TRBV5-1 and TRBJ1-1; 7 bases are a match to TRBD1. Germline lookup yields CDR1 SGHRS and CDR2 YFSETQ. The CDR3 is 15 amino acids. The junction had 6 bases not matched to a gene; V was cut back by 1 base and J by 3 bases. CDR3 protein: CASSLHRGGDTEAFF. For the CDR3, the DNA is TGCGCCAGCAGCTTGCACAGGGGAGGGGACACTGAAGCTTTCTTT.

This sequence joins TRBV12-3 or TRBV12-4 and TRBJ2-7; D is tentatively TRBD1 or TRBD2 (5 bases each). V was shortened by 6 bases and J by 0 bases, with 12 bases between the two germline ends. The CDR3 is made up of 14 amino acids. The CDR3 region is CASRPGPSSYEQYF. The CDR3 coding sequence is TGTGCCAGCAGGCCGGGGCCCAGCTCCTACGAGCAGTACTTC.

This clonotype was detected ten times or more. V is TRBV6-5 and J is TRBJ1-3, with D hard to call. Deletions cut 4 bases from V and 0 bases from J, with 10 bases between. The CDR3 is 15 residues long. Germline lookup yields CDR1 MNHEY and CDR2 SVGAGI. The CDR3: CASSLDRSSGNTIYF. In DNA, the CDR3 is TGTGCCAGCAGTTTGGACCGAAGCTCTGGAAACACCATATATTTT.

This clonotype was observed a handful of times. The V call is TRBV12-3 or TRBV12-4, the J call TRBJ2-5, with TRBD2 matching 7 bases. CDR3 length: 15 residues. V was pared by 5 bases and J by 3 bases, with 9 bases of the junction left unmatched. The CDR3 DNA follows: TGTGCCAGCAGTCCACCACTAGCGAAAGAAGAGACCCAGTACTTC. This gives the protein CASSPPLAKEETQYF.